This paragraph reports one T cell receptor (beta chain). Germline CDR1 and CDR2: MGHRA and YSYEKL. Trimming cost V 1 base and J 1 base; bases outside gene matches: 5. The CDR3 contains 16 residues. The data were taken from a study of blood T cell repertoires in COVID-19. Overall study context: Samples taken during acute and convalescent COVID-19 were collected in the United States, Italy and Spain.

This table comes from immunoSEQ multiplex PCR, and its TCRdb copy is limited to in-frame clones, with some not included. The sample lists some 130,000 clones; over 80% were seen once. This TCR derives from a man aged 35 to 55 with active or convalescent COVID-19. V and J are TRBV4-1 and TRBJ1-1; 8 bases align to TRBD1. Sequenced: peripheral blood. The chain's CDR3 is CASSQGLDRENTEAFF. The DNA of the CDR3 is TGCGCCAGCAGCCAAGGTTTGGACAGGGAGAACACTGAAGCTTTCTTT.